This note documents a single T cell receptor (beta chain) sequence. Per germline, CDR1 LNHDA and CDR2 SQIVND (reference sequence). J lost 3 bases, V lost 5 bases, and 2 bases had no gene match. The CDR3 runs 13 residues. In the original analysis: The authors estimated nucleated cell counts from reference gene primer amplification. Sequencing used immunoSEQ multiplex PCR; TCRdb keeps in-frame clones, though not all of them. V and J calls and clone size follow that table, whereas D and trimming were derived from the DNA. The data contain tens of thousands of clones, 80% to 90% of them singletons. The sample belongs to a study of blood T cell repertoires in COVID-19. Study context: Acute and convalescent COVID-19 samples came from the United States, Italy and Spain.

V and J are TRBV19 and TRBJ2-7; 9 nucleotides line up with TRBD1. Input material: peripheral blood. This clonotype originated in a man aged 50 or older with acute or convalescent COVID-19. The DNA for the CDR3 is TGTGCCAGTAGTCGGGACAGGGACTACGAGCAGTACTTC. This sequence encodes CASSRDRDYEQYF. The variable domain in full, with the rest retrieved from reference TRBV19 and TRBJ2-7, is DGGITQSPKYLFRKEGQNVTLSCEQNLNHDAMYWYRQDPGQGLRLIYYSQIVNDFQKGDIAEGYSVSREKKESFPLTVTSAQKNPTAFYLCASSRDRDYEQYFGPGTRLTVT.